This passage covers 21 T cell receptor beta chains from one sample sequenced in a study of T cell responses to AZD1222 COVID-19 vaccine. The repertoire was sequenced with immunoSEQ multiplex PCR; TCRdb's copy has only in-frame clones and lacks some. The table has 150,000 to 200,000 clones, around 90% seen once. The sample consisted of peripheral blood, taken 28 days after the second AZD1222 dose. These receptors were taken from an adult who received the AZD1222 COVID-19 vaccine.

The chain uses TRBV21-1 and TRBJ2-6; the DNA was not used to check the table's D call, TRBD1. TRBV21-1 is flagged as a pseudogene. This CDR3 contains 17 residues. The CDR3 is CASSTPQGDSGANVLTF. As DNA, the CDR3 is TGTGCCAGCAGCACCCCTCAGGGGGACTCTGGGGCCAACGTCCTGACTTTC.

V gene TRBV5-1 combines with J gene TRBJ2-5; the match to TRBD2 covers 8 bases. Unmatched junction bases numbered 5, after V lost 2 bases and J lost 5 bases. CDR1 is SGHRS and CDR2 is YFSETQ in the germline V gene. CDR3 length: 14 residues. The DNA for the CDR3 is TGCGCCAGCAGCTTCGAGCGGGGGATGGAGACCCAGTACTTC. It is translated as CASSFERGMETQYF.

The rearrangement uses TRBV9 and TRBJ1-3; D remains unclear. Germline CDR1 is SGDLS and CDR2 is YYNGEE. CDR3 length equals 15 residues. The V end lost 4 bases, the J end lost 0 bases, and 11 bases lay between the germline ends. CDR3 sequence (DNA): TGTGCCAGCAGCTCCGATGGTGGCTCTGGAAACACCATATATTTT. This encodes CASSSDGGSGNTIYF. Supplemented by reference TRBV9 and TRBJ1-3, the full variable domain reads DSGVTQTPKHLITATGQRVTLRCSPRSGDLSVYWYQQSLDQGLQFLIQYYNGEERAKGNILERFSAQQFPDLHSELNLSSLELGDSALYFCASSSDGGSGNTIYFGEGSWLTVV.

The chain carries TRBV10-1 and TRBJ2-5, with D perhaps being TRBD1 or TRBD2 (5 bases each). Trimming left V 4 bases short and J 4 bases short, with 10 bases between. CDR3 length: 13 residues. Germline V gene lookup returns CDR1 WNHNN and CDR2 SYGVQD (reference sequence). The CDR3 coding sequence is TGCGCCAGCAGTGCCGGGGCAGTAGAGACCCAGTACTTC. Amino acids: CASSAGAVETQYF.

This clone was observed a single time. The chain joins TRBV2 to TRBJ1-4, with D hard to call. The ends were cut back, 8 bases at V and 4 bases at J, with 14 bases in the middle. CDR1 is SNHLY and CDR2 is FYNNEI in the germline V gene. This CDR3 comprises 14 residues. The CDR3 here is CASASGLINEKLFF. The CDR3 DNA is TGTGCCAGCGCTTCGGGCCTGATTAATGAAAAACTGTTTTTT.

On this clone itself: Within the sample, other DNA sequences also encode this same CDR3. This chain uses TRBV18 with TRBJ1-5, with TRBD1 identical over 11 bases. J was trimmed by 3 bases and V by 3 bases; bases with no gene match: 1. Germline loops: CDR1 KGHSH, CDR2 LQKENI. The CDR3 spans 15 residues. This CDR3 is CASSPGQGDNQPQHF. The DNA for the CDR3 is TGTGCCAGCTCACCGGGACAGGGGGACAATCAGCCCCAGCATTTT.

This clone was seen more than once but under ten times. The chain joins TRBV7-2 to TRBJ1-6; D may be TRBD1 (5 bases). Deletions cut 9 bases from V and 5 bases from J, with 14 bases between. The CDR3 has 14 residues. Per the germline V gene, CDR1 is SGHTA and CDR2 is FQGNSA. The CDR3 here is CASTPGWNNSPLHF. The CDR3 DNA reads TGTGCCAGTACCCCAGGGTGGAATAATTCACCCCTCCACTTT.

The chain couples TRBV6-2 or TRBV6-3 to TRBJ2-2; a possible D gene is TRBD2 (5 bases). The CDR3 is made up of 16 amino acids. With 5 bases removed from V and 2 bases from J, the gap between germline ends came to 15 bases. Germline V gene data show CDR1 as MNHEY and CDR2 as SVGEGT. CDR3 in DNA: TGTGCCAGCAGTACCCCCGGGAACATCAACACCGGGGAGCTGTTTTTT. Its translation: CASSTPGNINTGELFF.

V usage is TRBV2 and J usage is TRBJ1-4, with TRBD1 matching over 7 bases. The J segment lost 6 bases and the V segment lost 4 bases, leaving 2 bases of the junction unmatched. The CDR3 covers 13 residues. Germline lookup yields CDR1 SNHLY and CDR2 FYNNEI. In nucleotides, the CDR3 is TGTGCCAGCAGTGTGCAGGGGGATGAAAAACTGTTTTTT. Amino acid sequence: CASSVQGDEKLFF.

This chain links TRBV4-1 with TRBJ1-6; a possible D gene is TRBD1 (5 bases). CDR1 and CDR2 (germline): MGHRA, YSYEKL. The length of the CDR3 is 15 residues. Between the trimmed V and J ends, which lost 2 bases and 4 bases, there was a span of 9 bases. This CDR3 reads CASSQLRGYNSPLHF. The CDR3 bases are TGCGCCAGCAGCCAACTACGGGGGTATAATTCACCCCTCCACTTT.

As for this clone: A junction end diverges from the germline sequence, so it may reflect a read error. The chain carries TRBV6-6 and TRBJ1-2; tentative D call: TRBD1 (5 bases). Germline V gene sequence: CDR1 MNHNY, CDR2 SVGAGI (reference sequence). This CDR3 is 11 amino acids long. CDR3 residues: CASSYAGAVTF. As DNA, the CDR3 is TGTGCCAGCAGTTACGCTGGGGCAGTGACTTTC.

This CDR3 reads CASSPGPENEKLFF. CDR3 in DNA: TGTGCCAGCAGCCCCGGACCCGAGAATGAAAAACTGTTTTTT. V is TRBV7-9 and J is TRBJ1-4; D gene uncertain. V lost 5 bases, J lost 5 bases, and 12 bases lay in between. The germline gives CDR1 SEHNR, CDR2 FQNEAQ (reference sequence). The CDR3 has 14 amino acids.

This clone was counted a few times. J is TRBJ2-7 and V is TRBV7-2, with D possibly matching TRBD1 (6 bases). The germline V gene encodes CDR1 SGHTA and CDR2 FQGNSA. CDR3 length: 14 amino acids. Trimming pared 0 bases from V and 0 bases from J, leaving 6 bases between. As DNA, the CDR3 is TGTGCCAGCAGCTTAGCAGGGGGCTCCTACGAGCAGTACTTC. Translated, it gives CASSLAGGSYEQYF.

The chain is built from TRBV18 and TRBJ1-5, with D possibly TRBD1 on 5 matching bases. CDR3 length: 17 amino acids. Germline assignment: CDR1 KGHSH and CDR2 LQKENI. Trimming stripped 2 bases from V and 0 bases from J, with 14 bases between. The CDR3 nucleotides are TGTGCCAGCTCACCAGGGCAGGGCCAATATAGCAATCAGCCCCAGCATTTT. Translating it yields CASSPGQGQYSNQPQHF.

J is TRBJ2-1 and V is TRBV12-3 or TRBV12-4, with D possibly matching TRBD2 (5 bases). V gave up 1 base and J gave up 7 bases, with 5 bases separating them. The length of the CDR3 is 12 residues. The CDR3 nucleotides read TGTGCCAGCAGTTTAGGCGGGAATGAGCAGTTCTTC. Translating gives CASSLGGNEQFF.

J is TRBJ2-7 and V is TRBV7-9; possibly TRBD1 for D (5 bases). V shed 1 base and J shed 7 bases, with 17 bases lying between them. The germline V gene encodes CDR1 SEHNR and CDR2 FQNEAQ (reference sequence). The CDR3 contains 15 residues. The CDR3 here is CASSLVRQGSGEQYF. The CDR3 DNA follows: TGTGCCAGCAGCTTAGTGCGGCAGGGATCGGGTGAGCAGTACTTC.

V is TRBV27 and J is TRBJ1-2; 12 bases fit TRBD1. Germline CDR1 and CDR2: MNHEY and SMNVEV (reference sequence). The CDR3 contains 15 residues. Trimming cost V 6 bases and J 4 bases; bases outside gene matches: 6. The CDR3 DNA sequence: TGTGCCAGCAGAACCGGGACAGGGGGCCTCTATGGCTACACCTTC. The encoded protein is CASRTGTGGLYGYTF.

CDR3 loop: CASSYMVAGVIRNEQFF. The CDR3 nucleotides are TGTGCCAGCAGTTACATGGTAGCGGGGGTTATTCGGAATGAGCAGTTCTTC. This sequence joins TRBV6-2 or TRBV6-3 and TRBJ2-1, with 9 bases aligning to TRBD2. The CDR3 contains 17 residues. V was pared by 2 bases and J by 7 bases, with 12 bases of the junction left unmatched. Germline V gene sequence: CDR1 MNHEY, CDR2 SVGEGT.

CDR3 amino acids: CASGTGGDTGELFF. CDR3 sequence (DNA): TGTGCTAGTGGAACAGGGGGCGACACCGGGGAGCTGTTTTTT. This chain links TRBV12-5 with TRBJ2-2; 9 positions agree with TRBD1. The CDR3 sequence is 14 residues long. With V trimmed by 6 bases and J by 3 bases, 2 bases remained unmatched. Germline V gene sequence: CDR1 LGHNT, CDR2 FRNRAP.

V usage is TRBV18 and J usage is TRBJ2-7; D is possibly TRBD1 (6 bases). Germline V gene lookup returns CDR1 KGHSH and CDR2 LQKENI. V was trimmed by 0 bases and J by 1 base, leaving 10 bases between them. The CDR3 has 15 residues. The CDR3 coding sequence is TGTGCCAGCTCACCACCCGAGACAGGATCCTACGAGCAGTACTTC. Encoded protein: CASSPPETGSYEQYF.

This sequence joins TRBV5-5 and TRBJ1-1, with 8 bases lining up with TRBD1. The J segment lost 4 bases and the V segment lost 2 bases, leaving 7 bases of the junction unmatched. The germline V gene encodes CDR1 SGHKS and CDR2 YYEKEE (reference sequence). The CDR3 extends over 15 amino acids. The CDR3 bases are TGTGCCAGCAGCTTCTCAGGGGGCAGGGGCACTGAAGCTTTCTTT. Amino acid sequence: CASSFSGGRGTEAFF.